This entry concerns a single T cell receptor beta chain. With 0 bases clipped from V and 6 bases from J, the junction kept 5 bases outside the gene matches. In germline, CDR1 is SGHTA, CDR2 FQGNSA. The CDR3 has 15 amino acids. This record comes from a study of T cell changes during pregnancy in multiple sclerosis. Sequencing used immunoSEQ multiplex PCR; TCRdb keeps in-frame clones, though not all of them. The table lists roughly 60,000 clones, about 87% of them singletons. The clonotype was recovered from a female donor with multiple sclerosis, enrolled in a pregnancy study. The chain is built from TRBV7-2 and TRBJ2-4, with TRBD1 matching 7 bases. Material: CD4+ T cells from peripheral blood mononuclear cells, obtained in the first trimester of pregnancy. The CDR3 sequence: CASSLAPGGLNIQYF. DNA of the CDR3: TGTGCCAGCAGCTTAGCCCCAGGGGGTTTAAACATTCAGTACTTC.